These 7 T cell receptor beta chains came from one sample sequenced in a study of cytomegalovirus exposure and HLA in healthy donors. Researchers ran the PCR with 60 Vbeta and 13 Jbeta primers. This table comes from immunoSEQ multiplex PCR, and its TCRdb copy is limited to in-frame clones, with some not included. The data hold 100,000 to 150,000 clones, with roughly 80% observed a single time. The sequencing sample was made of PBMCs. Receptor source: a woman in her forties in good health and CMV-seronegative.

The chain is built from TRBV6-5 and TRBJ1-2; TRBD1 aligns across 8 bases. With 2 bases clipped from V and 6 bases from J, the junction kept 11 bases outside the gene matches. Germline-derived CDR1 and CDR2 are MNHEY and SVGAGI. CDR3 size: 16 residues. The chain's CDR3 is CASSYIGQGYRDGYTF. Here the CDR3 DNA reads TGTGCCAGCAGTTACATAGGACAGGGATACCGTGATGGCTACACCTTC.

This sequence joins TRBV4-1 and TRBJ1-6; no clear D. CDR3 length equals 18 residues. Trimming removed 0 bases from V and 7 bases from J, with 19 bases in between. CDR1 and CDR2 from the germline V gene are MGHRA and YSYEKL. CDR3 in DNA: TGCGCCAGCAGCCAAGAGAGTAGGAGGGCTTCGGGGAATTCACCCCTCCACTTT. Protein: CASSQESRRASGNSPLHF.

This clone was picked up one time. V is TRBV7-9 and J is TRBJ2-7; TRBD1 agrees at 8 bases. CDR1 and CDR2 from the germline V gene are SEHNR and FQNEAQ (reference sequence). J was trimmed by 3 bases and V by 3 bases; bases with no gene match: 7. This CDR3 region has 15 residues. CDR3 in amino acids: CASSFGQGDLYEQYF. The CDR3 nucleotides are TGTGCCAGCAGCTTCGGACAGGGAGACCTCTACGAGCAGTACTTC. The full variable domain, rest sourced from reference TRBV7-9 and TRBJ2-7, is DTGVSQNPRHKITKRGQNVTFRCDPISEHNRLYWYRQTLGQGPEFLTYFQNEAQLEKSRLLSDRFSAERPKGSFSTLEIQRTEQGDSAMYLCASSFGQGDLYEQYFGPGTRLTVT.

The rearrangement uses TRBV6-5 and TRBJ1-2; D unclear. V lost 2 bases and J 0 bases, leaving 13 bases between the germline ends. The CDR3 extends over 16 amino acids. CDR1 is MNHEY, CDR2 SVGAGI, per germline. CDR3 amino acids: CASSYGQTRANYGYTF. The CDR3 bases are TGTGCCAGCAGTTACGGGCAGACCAGAGCTAACTATGGCTACACCTTC.

The chain is built from TRBV7-9 and TRBJ1-6, with 7 nucleotides matching TRBD1. Germline V gene sequence: CDR1 SEHNR, CDR2 FQNEAQ (reference sequence). The CDR3 runs to 14 residues. V gave up 8 bases and J gave up 7 bases; unmatched junction bases: 8. For the CDR3, the DNA is TGTGCCAGCGGCAAACAGGGGTTCAATTCACCCCTCCACTTT. Protein sequence: CASGKQGFNSPLHF.

The chain carries TRBV29-1 and TRBJ1-2, with 7 bases matching TRBD1. Germline V CDR1 and CDR2: SQVTM, ANQGSEA. Germline trimming cut 7 bases from V and 5 bases from J; bases unmatched to any gene: 13. This CDR3 spans 14 amino acids. The CDR3 region is CSAQHRGKGYGYTF. The CDR3 DNA follows: TGCAGCGCCCAACACAGGGGAAAAGGTTATGGCTACACCTTC. Full variable domain (rest looked up from reference TRBV29-1 and TRBJ1-2): SAVISQKPSRDICQRGTSLTIQCQVDSQVTMMFWYRQQPGQSLTLIATANQGSEATYESGFVIDKFPISRPNLTFSTLTVSNMSPEDSSIYLCSAQHRGKGYGYTFGSGTRLTVV.

The chain joins TRBV28 to TRBJ2-7, with a weak D call TRBD2 (6 bases). Trimming shortened V by 5 bases and J by 0 bases, and 26 bases separated the two germline ends. CDR3 length: 19 amino acids. Germline values: CDR1 MDHEN, CDR2 SYDVKM. CDR3 loop: CASSATTFSWGSGSYEQYF. The CDR3, as DNA: TGTGCCAGCAGTGCTACAACCTTCTCGTGGGGTAGCGGCTCCTACGAGCAGTACTTC.